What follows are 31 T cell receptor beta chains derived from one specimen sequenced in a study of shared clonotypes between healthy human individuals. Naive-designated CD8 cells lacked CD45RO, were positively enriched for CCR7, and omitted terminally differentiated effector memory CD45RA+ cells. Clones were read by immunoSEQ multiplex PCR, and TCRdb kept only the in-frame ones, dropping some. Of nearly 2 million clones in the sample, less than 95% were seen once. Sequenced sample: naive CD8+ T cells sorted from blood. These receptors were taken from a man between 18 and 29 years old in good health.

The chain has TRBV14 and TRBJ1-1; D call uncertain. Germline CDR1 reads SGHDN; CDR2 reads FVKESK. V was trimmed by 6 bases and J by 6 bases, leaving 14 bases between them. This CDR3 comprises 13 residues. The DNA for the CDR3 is TGTGCCAGCAGTCAACTTGGACTCCCTGAAGCTTTCTTT. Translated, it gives CASSQLGLPEAFF. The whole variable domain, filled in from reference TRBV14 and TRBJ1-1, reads EAGVTQFPSHSVIEKGQTVTLRCDPISGHDNLYWYRRVMGKEIKFLLHFVKESKQDESGMPNNRFLAERTGGTYSTLKVQPAELEDSGVYFCASSQLGLPEAFFGQGTRLTVV.

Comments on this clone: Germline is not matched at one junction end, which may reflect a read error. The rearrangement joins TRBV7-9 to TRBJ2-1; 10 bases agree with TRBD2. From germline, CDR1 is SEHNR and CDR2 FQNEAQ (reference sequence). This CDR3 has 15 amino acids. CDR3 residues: CASSLAGVYMNEQFF. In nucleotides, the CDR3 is TGTGCCAGCAGCCTAGCGGGAGTTTATATGAATGAGCAGTTCTTC.

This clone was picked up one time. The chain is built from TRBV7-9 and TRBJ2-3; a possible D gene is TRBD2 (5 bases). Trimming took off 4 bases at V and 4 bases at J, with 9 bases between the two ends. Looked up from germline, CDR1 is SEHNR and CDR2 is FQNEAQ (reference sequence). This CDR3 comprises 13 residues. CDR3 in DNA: TGTGCCAGCAGCTCCGGAGGCCCAGATACGCAGTATTTT. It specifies CASSSGGPDTQYF.

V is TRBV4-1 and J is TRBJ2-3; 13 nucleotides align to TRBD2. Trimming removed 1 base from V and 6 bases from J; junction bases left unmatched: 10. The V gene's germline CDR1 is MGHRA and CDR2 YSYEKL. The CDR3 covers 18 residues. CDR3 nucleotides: TGCGCCAGCAGCCAAGTTTCCAGTCTGACTAGCGGGAGGGATACGCAGTATTTT. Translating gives CASSQVSSLTSGRDTQYF.

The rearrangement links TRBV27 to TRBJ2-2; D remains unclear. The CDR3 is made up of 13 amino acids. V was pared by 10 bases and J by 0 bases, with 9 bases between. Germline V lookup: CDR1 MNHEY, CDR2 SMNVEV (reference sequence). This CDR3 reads CAKASANTGELFF. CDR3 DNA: TGTGCCAAAGCGTCGGCGAACACCGGGGAGCTGTTTTTT.

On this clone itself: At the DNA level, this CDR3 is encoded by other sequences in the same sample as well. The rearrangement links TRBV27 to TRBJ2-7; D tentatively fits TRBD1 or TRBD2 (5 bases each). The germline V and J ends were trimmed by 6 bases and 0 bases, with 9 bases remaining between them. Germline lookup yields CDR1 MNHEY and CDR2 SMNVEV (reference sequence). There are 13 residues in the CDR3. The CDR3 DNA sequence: TGTGCCAGCAGCCAGGGACCCTCCTACGAGCAGTACTTC. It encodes CASSQGPSYEQYF.

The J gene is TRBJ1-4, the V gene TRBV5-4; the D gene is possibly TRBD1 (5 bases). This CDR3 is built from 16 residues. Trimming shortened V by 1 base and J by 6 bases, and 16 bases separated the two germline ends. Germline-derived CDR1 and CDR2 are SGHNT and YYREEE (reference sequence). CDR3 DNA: TGTGCCAGCAGCTTGACCGGGGAGGGGATTCATGAAAAACTGTTTTTT. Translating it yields CASSLTGEGIHEKLFF.

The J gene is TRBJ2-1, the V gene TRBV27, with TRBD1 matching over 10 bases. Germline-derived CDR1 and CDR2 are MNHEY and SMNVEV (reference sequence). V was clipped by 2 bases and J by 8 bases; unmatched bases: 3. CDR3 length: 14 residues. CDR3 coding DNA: TGTGCCAGCAGTTTAGAAGGGACAGGGGATGAGCAGTTCTTC. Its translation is CASSLEGTGDEQFF.

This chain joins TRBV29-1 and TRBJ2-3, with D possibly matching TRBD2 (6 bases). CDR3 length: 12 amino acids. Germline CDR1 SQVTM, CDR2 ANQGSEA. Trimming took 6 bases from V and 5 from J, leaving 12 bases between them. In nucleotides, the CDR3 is TGCAGCGTGGGGGACTTAGGAGATACGCAGTATTTT. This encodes CSVGDLGDTQYF.

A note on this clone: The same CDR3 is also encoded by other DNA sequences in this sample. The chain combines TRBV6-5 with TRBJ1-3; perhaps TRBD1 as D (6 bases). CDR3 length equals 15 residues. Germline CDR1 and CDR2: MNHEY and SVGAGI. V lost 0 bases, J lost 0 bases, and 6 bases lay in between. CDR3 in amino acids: CASSYSQGSGNTIYF. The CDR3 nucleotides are TGTGCCAGCAGTTACTCACAGGGCTCTGGAAACACCATATATTTT.

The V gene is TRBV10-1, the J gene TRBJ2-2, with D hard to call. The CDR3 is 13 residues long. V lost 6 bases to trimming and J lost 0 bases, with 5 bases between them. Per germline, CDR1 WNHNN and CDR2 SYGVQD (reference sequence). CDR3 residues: CASSTPNTGELFF. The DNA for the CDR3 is TGCGCCAGCAGCACTCCGAACACCGGGGAGCTGTTTTTT.

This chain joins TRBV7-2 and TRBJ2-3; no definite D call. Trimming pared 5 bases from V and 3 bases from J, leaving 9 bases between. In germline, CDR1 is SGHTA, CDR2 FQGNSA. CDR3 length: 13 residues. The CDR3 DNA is TGTGCCAGCAGCCCAATATGGACAGATACGCAGTATTTT. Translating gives CASSPIWTDTQYF.

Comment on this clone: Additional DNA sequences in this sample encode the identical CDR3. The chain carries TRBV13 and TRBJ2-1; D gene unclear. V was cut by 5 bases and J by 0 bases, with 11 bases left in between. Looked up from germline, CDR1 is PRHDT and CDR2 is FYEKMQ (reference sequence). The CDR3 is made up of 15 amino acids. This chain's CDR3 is CASSPAGSSYNEQFF. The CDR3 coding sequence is TGTGCCAGCAGCCCAGCCGGTAGCTCCTACAATGAGCAGTTCTTC.

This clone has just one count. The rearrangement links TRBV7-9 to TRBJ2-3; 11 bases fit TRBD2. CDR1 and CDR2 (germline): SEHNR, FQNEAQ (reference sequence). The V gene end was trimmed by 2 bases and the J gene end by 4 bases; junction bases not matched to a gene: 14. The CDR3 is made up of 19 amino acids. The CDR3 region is CASSLPGGLADRGADTQYF. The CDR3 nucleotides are TGTGCCAGCAGCTTACCGGGGGGACTAGCGGATCGGGGAGCAGATACGCAGTATTTT.

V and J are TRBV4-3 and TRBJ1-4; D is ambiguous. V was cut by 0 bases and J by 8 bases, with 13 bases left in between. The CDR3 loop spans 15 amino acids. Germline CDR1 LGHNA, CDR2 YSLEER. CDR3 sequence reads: CASSQDIDGGEKLFF. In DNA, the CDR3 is TGCGCCAGCAGCCAAGATATCGACGGCGGGGAAAAACTGTTTTTT.

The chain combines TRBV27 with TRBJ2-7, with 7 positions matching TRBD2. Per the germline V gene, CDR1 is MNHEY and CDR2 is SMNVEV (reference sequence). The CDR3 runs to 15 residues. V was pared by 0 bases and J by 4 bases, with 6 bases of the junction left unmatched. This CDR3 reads CASSLSAGDGYEQYF. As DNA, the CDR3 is TGTGCCAGCAGTTTATCGGCGGGGGATGGGTACGAGCAGTACTTC.

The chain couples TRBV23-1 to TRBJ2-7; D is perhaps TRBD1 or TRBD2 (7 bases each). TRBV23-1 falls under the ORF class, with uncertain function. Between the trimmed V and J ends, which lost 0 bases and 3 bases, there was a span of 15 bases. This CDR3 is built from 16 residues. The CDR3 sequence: CASSQSGGGQSYEQYF. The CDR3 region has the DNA TGCGCCAGCAGTCAATCAGGGGGGGGACAGAGCTACGAGCAGTACTTC.

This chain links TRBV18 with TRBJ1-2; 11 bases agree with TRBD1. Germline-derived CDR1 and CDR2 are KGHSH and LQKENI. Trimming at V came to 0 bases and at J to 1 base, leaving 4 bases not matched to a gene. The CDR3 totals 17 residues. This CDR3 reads CASSPPGQGAVNYGYTF. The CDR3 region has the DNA TGTGCCAGCTCACCACCAGGACAGGGGGCCGTTAACTATGGCTACACCTTC.

The CDR3 region has the DNA TGTGCCAGCTCAGGATTAGGCACAGATACGCAGTATTTT. Protein product: CASSGLGTDTQYF. The genes are TRBV6-6 and TRBJ2-3; D ambiguous. V shed 8 bases and J shed 1 base, with 10 bases lying between them. The CDR3 loop spans 13 amino acids. Germline V gene data show CDR1 as MNHNY and CDR2 as SVGAGI (reference sequence).

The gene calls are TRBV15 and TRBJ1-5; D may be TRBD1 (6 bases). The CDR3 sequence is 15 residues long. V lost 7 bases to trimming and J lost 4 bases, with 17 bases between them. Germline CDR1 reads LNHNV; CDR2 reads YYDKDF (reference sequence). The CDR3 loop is CATTSRQVKNQPQHF. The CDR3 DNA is TGTGCCACCACATCAAGACAGGTTAAAAATCAGCCCCAGCATTTT.

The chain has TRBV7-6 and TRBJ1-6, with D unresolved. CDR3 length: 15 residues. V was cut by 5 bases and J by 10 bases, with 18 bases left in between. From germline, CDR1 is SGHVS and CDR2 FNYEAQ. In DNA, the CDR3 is TGTGCCAGCAGCCCCGAGGCAGACTTTCGGTCACCCCTCCACTTT. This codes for CASSPEADFRSPLHF.

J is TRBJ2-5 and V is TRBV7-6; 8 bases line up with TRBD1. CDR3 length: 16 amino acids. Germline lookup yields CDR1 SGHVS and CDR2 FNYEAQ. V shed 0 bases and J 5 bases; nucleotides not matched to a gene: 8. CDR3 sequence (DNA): TGTGCCAGCAGCTTAGCTGCGGGACAGGCCTGGGAGACCCAGTACTTC. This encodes CASSLAAGQAWETQYF.

CDR3 DNA: TGTGCCAGCAGACCTACAGGGGAGGTATCCTATGGCTACACCTTC. Amino acid sequence: CASRPTGEVSYGYTF. The V call is TRBV6-5, the J call TRBJ1-2, with 7 bases that match TRBD1. The CDR3 length is 15 residues. V trimming: 6 bases; J trimming: 4 bases; junction bases outside the gene matches: 11. Germline CDR1 and CDR2: MNHEY and SVGAGI.

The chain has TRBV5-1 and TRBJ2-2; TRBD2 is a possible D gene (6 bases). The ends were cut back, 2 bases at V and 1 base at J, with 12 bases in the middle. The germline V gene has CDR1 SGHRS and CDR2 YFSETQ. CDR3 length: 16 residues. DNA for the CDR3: TGCGCCAGCAGCTTTTACGGGGGAGGGAACACCGGGGAGCTGTTTTTT. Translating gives CASSFYGGGNTGELFF.

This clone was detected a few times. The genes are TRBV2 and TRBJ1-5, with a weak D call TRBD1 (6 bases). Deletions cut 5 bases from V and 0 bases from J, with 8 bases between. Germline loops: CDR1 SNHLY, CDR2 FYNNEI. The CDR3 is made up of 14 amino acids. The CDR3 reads CASSTGYSNQPQHF. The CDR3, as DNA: TGTGCCAGCAGTACAGGGTATAGCAATCAGCCCCAGCATTTT.

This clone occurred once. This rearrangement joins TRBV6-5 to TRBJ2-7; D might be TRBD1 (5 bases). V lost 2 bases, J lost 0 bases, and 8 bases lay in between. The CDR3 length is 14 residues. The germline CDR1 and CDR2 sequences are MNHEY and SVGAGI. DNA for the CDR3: TGTGCCAGCAGTTACGCAGGGTTCTCCTACGAGCAGTACTTC. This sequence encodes CASSYAGFSYEQYF.

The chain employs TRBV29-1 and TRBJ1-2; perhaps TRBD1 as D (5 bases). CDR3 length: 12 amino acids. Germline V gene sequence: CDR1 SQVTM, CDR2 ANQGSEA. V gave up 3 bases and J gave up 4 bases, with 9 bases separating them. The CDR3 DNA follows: TGCAGCGTTGACGACAGCATCTATGGCTACACCTTC. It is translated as CSVDDSIYGYTF.

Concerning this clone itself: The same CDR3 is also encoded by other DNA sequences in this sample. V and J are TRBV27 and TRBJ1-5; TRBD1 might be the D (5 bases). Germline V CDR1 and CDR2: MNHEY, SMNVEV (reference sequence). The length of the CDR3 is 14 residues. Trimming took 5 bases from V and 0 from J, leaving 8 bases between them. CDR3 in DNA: TGTGCCAGCAGTCCGGGGGTTAGCAATCAGCCCCAGCATTTT. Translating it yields CASSPGVSNQPQHF.

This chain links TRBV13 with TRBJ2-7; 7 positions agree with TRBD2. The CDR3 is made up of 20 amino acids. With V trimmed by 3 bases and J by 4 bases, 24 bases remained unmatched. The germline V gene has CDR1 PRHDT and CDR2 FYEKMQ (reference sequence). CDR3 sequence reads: CASSFGSGGEKTGAPYEQYF. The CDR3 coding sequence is TGTGCCAGCAGCTTCGGATCGGGGGGAGAGAAAACCGGGGCCCCTTACGAGCAGTACTTC. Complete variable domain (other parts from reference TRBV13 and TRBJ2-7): AAGVIQSPRHLIKEKRETATLKCYPIPRHDTVYWYQQGPGQDPQFLISFYEKMQSDKGSIPDRFSAQQFSDYHSELNMSSLELGDSALYFCASSFGSGGEKTGAPYEQYFGPGTRLTVT.

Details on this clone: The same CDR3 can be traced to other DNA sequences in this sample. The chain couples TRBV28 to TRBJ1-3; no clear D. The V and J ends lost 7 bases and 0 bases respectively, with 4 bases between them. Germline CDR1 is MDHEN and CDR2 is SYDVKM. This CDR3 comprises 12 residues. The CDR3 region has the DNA TGTGCCAGCAACGACTCTGGAAACACCATATATTTT. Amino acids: CASNDSGNTIYF. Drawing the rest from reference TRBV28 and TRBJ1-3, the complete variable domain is DVKVTQSSRYLVKRTGEKVFLECVQDMDHENMFWYRQDPGLGLRLIYFSYDVKMKEKGDIPEGYSVSREKKERFSLILESASTNQTSMYLCASNDSGNTIYFGEGSWLTVV.

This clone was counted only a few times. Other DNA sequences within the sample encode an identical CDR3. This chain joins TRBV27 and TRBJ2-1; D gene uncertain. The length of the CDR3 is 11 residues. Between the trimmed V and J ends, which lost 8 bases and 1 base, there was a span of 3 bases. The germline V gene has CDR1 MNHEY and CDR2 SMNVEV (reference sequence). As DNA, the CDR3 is TGTGCCAGCGGATCCTACAATGAGCAGTTCTTC. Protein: CASGSYNEQFF.